This TCR beta chain is from a study of control samples from healthy donors and cancer patients. Data came from immunoSEQ multiplex PCR; TCRdb stores just in-frame clones and leaves some out. The sample includes around 150,000 clones, just over 85% of them seen just once. This clone appeared once. Sequencing used blood. The origin of this receptor is a man between 18 and 35 years old in good health.

DNA of the CDR3: TGTGCCAGCAGCCGTGGGACAGGGTCAAATTCCGAGCAGTACTTC. Translation: CASSRGTGSNSEQYF. V is TRBV7-7 and J is TRBJ2-7; 9 bases align to TRBD1. The length of the CDR3 is 15 residues. Trimming removed 5 bases from V and 6 bases from J; junction bases left unmatched: 11. In germline, CDR1 is SSHAT, CDR2 FNYEAQ (reference sequence).